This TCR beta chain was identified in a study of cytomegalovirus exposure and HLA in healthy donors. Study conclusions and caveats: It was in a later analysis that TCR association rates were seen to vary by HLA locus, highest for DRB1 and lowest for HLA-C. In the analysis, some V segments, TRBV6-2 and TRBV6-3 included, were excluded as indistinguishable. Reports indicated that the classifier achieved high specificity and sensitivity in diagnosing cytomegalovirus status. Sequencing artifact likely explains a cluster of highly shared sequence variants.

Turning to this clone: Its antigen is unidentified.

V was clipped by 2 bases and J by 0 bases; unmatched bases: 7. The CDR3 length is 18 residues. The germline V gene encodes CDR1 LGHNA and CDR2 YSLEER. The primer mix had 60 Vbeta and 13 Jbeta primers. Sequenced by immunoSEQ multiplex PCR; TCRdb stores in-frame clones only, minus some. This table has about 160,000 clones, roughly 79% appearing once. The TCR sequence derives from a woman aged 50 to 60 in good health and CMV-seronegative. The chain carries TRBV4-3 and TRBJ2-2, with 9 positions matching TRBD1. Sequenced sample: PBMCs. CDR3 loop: CASSQLPQGAANTGELFF. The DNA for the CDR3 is TGCGCCAGCAGCCAACTTCCACAGGGGGCGGCGAACACCGGGGAGCTGTTTTTT.